These T cell receptor beta chains were read from a single sample in a study of control samples from healthy donors and cancer patients. Assay used: immunoSEQ multiplex PCR; TCRdb lists only in-frame clones, some missing. Of around 80,000 clones in the sample, approximately 94% were seen once. Specimen: blood. The source is a woman younger than 45 in good health. Each CDR3 is given with its conserved first and last residue. Fields, in order: CDR3 length, V gene, J gene, clone size, D gene, CDR3 DNA, CDR3 protein. D genes are given only for firm matches. Clone size is not always given. Where it is, it says once, few, many or a class for expanded clones.

15,TRBV27,TRBJ2-3,.,TRBD1,TGTGCCAGCAACGTCCTGGGACAGGGACCAGATACGCAGTATTTT,CASNVLGQGPDTQYF
12,TRBV20-1,TRBJ2-1,.,.,TGCAATGCTAGTAGGACTATCCATGAGCAGTTCTTC,CNASRTIHEQFF
12,TRBV28,TRBJ1-4,.,.,TGTGCCAGCCACGGGATGAATGAAAAACTGTTTTTT,CASHGMNEKLFF
16,TRBV24-1,TRBJ2-3,.,.,TGTGCCACCAGTGAGTACGGGGGACCTAGCACAGATACGCAGTATTTT,CATSEYGGPSTDTQYF
15,TRBV27,TRBJ1-5,.,.,TGTGCCAGCAGTTTTGGGGGCGGTGGCAATCAGCCCCAGCATTTT,CASSFGGGGNQPQHF
14,TRBV5-4,TRBJ2-1,.,.,TGTGCCAGCAGCTTTCAAGGCTCTGATGATGAGCAGTTCTTC,CASSFQGSDDEQFF
12,TRBV3-1/TRBV3-2,TRBJ1-2,once,.,TGTGCCAGCAGCCAAGGCGGATATGGCTACACCTTC,CASSQGGYGYTF
12,TRBV7-3,TRBJ1-1,.,.,TGTGCCAGCAGCCAAGGGCGCACTGAAGCTTTCTTT,CASSQGRTEAFF
13,TRBV20-1,TRBJ2-1,.,TRBD1,TGCAGTGCTAGTGGGGGACAGGGACATGAGCAGTTCTTC,CSASGGQGHEQFF
13,TRBV7-3,TRBJ1-1,.,.,TGTGCCAGCAGCCTTTACAAGAACACTGAAGCTTTCTTT,CASSLYKNTEAFF
18,TRBV5-1,TRBJ2-2,.,TRBD2,TGCGCCAGCAGCTTGGACCAGCGGGGGGCGGTAGGAACCGGGGAGCTGTTTTTT,CASSLDQRGAVGTGELFF
14,TRBV30,TRBJ2-2,.,TRBD2,TGTGCCTGGAGTGGGCGGGGGGCCCCCGGGGAGCTGTTTTTT,CAWSGRGAPGELFF
14,TRBV5-5,TRBJ2-1,.,.,TGTGCCAGCAGCTTGTTTGGCGAAAACAATGAGCAGTTCTTC,CASSLFGENNEQFF
16,TRBV5-1,TRBJ2-2,.,TRBD1,TGCGCCAGCAGCCCCCCTACCGGGACAGGCGCTGGGGAGCTGTTTTTT,CASSPPTGTGAGELFF
16,TRBV5-1,TRBJ2-5,.,TRBD1,TGCGCCAGCAGCTTGGTGGCCAGGGGGCGCCGGGAGACCCAGTACTTC,CASSLVARGRRETQYF
15,TRBV2,TRBJ2-3,.,TRBD2,TGTGCCAGCACCGGATCTAGCGGGGGCACAGATACGCAGTATTTT,CASTGSSGGTDTQYF
14,TRBV6-5,TRBJ1-1,.,.,TGTGCCAGCAGCCACAAGCCTTCGGGCATCTGGGCTTTCTTT,CASSHKPSGIWAFF
13,TRBV3-1/TRBV3-2,TRBJ2-1,once,TRBD1,TGTGCCAGTGGGACAGATCTTTCCAATGAGCAGTTCTTC,CASGTDLSNEQFF
15,TRBV28,TRBJ1-5,.,.,TGTGCCAGCAGTCCCGCCATCAGTAGGGGTCAGCCCCAGCATTTT,CASSPAISRGQPQHF
15,TRBV27,TRBJ1-2,.,TRBD1,TGTGCCAGCAGCACCAAGACAGGGGGAGGCACTGGCTACACCTTC,CASSTKTGGGTGYTF
15,TRBV5-1,TRBJ1-5,.,TRBD1,TGCGCCAGCAGCTCGGATGACAGGGGCAATCAGCCCCAGCATTTT,CASSSDDRGNQPQHF
12,TRBV6-5,TRBJ1-5,.,.,TGTGCCAGCATACGTAGCAATCAGCCCCAGCATTTT,CASIRSNQPQHF
15,TRBV6-5,TRBJ1-1,.,TRBD1,TGTGCCAGCAGATTGACAGGGGGCTTGAACACTGAAGCTTTCTTT,CASRLTGGLNTEAFF
16,TRBV7-6,TRBJ2-5,.,.,TGTGCCAGCGGAGCTTTATCCGAATACGGGGCGCAGACCCAGTACTTC,CASGALSEYGAQTQYF
13,TRBV3-1/TRBV3-2,TRBJ2-3,.,TRBD2,TGTGCCAGCCGCCTCGGGGGGACAGATACGCAGTATTTT,CASRLGGTDTQYF
15,TRBV5-4,TRBJ1-5,.,TRBD1,TGTGCCAGCAGCTTGGGGGGACAGGGGAATCAGCCCCAGCATTTT,CASSLGGQGNQPQHF
11,TRBV30,TRBJ1-2,.,.,TGTGCCTGGAGTTGGGGAGGCGGCTACACCTTC,CAWSWGGGYTF
17,TRBV4-2,TRBJ1-1,.,.,TGTGCCAGCAGCCAAGATCTCACTACAGGGAGGAACACTGAAGCTTTCTTT,CASSQDLTTGRNTEAFF
14,TRBV4-1,TRBJ1-1,.,.,TGCGCCAGCAGAACCGGGATCAGGGACACTGAAGCTTTCTTT,CASRTGIRDTEAFF
13,TRBV12-3/TRBV12-4,TRBJ1-5,.,.,TGTGCCAGCGTTCTGGAAAACAATCGGCCCCAGCATTTT,CASVLENNRPQHF
15,TRBV4-1,TRBJ1-6,.,.,TGCGCCAGCAGCCAAGAAATTGGGTATAATTCACCCCTCCACTTT,CASSQEIGYNSPLHF
14,TRBV7-9,TRBJ2-4,.,TRBD1,TGTGCCAGCAGCCTTCTCCAGGGGGCGGATCTTCAGTACTTC,CASSLLQGADLQYF
15,TRBV19,TRBJ1-3,.,.,TGTGCCAGTAGCCCGGGATGGGGCTCTGGAAACACCATATATTTT,CASSPGWGSGNTIYF
15,TRBV19,TRBJ1-2,few,.,TGTGCCAGTAGGACTACAGGGCTAGGTGGCTATGGCTACACCTTC,CASRTTGLGGYGYTF
14,TRBV3-1/TRBV3-2,TRBJ2-5,.,TRBD2,TGTGCCAGCAGCCCAACTAGCGCTTGGGAGACCCAGTACTTC,CASSPTSAWETQYF
15,TRBV9,TRBJ1-4,.,.,TGTGCCAGCAGCGTAGGTATTTCAACTAATGAAAAACTGTTTTTT,CASSVGISTNEKLFF
16,TRBV5-4,TRBJ2-3,.,.,TGTGCCAGCAGCTTGGGAAGACAGAGGTCCGGAGATACGCAGTATTTT,CASSLGRQRSGDTQYF
14,TRBV30,TRBJ1-2,.,.,TGTGCCTGGAAGACCTTAGGGACGGCTCATGGCTACACCTTC,CAWKTLGTAHGYTF
14,TRBV6-5,TRBJ2-3,.,.,TGTGCCAGCACTGTACTAACTAGCACAGATACGCAGTATTTT,CASTVLTSTDTQYF
18,TRBV7-8,TRBJ1-6,.,.,TGTGCCAGCAGCTTCGGACGTAAGAGGAGCTCCTATAATTCACCCCTCCACTTT,CASSFGRKRSSYNSPLHF
14,TRBV4-1,TRBJ2-7,.,.,TGCGCCAGCAGCCCAAGTCGCGGGCTTCTCGAGCAGTACTTC,CASSPSRGLLEQYF
15,TRBV4-1,TRBJ1-2,.,.,TGCGCCAGCAGCCCGACAGCCCCAGCTAACTATGGCTACACCTTC,CASSPTAPANYGYTF
12,TRBV10-1,TRBJ1-1,.,.,TGCGCCAGCAGTGATGGTTACACTGAAGCTTTCTTT,CASSDGYTEAFF
14,TRBV27,TRBJ1-2,.,TRBD1,TGTGCCAGCAGGGGACAGGGGGTTAACTATGGCTACACCTTC,CASRGQGVNYGYTF
15,TRBV9,TRBJ1-4,once,TRBD1,TGTGCCAGCAGCGTATCGGGGACAGGGATGCGTAAACTGTTTTTT,CASSVSGTGMRKLFF
15,TRBV6-5,TRBJ2-6,.,.,TGTGCCAGCATCAAAGACAATTCTGGGGCCAACGTCCTGACTTTC,CASIKDNSGANVLTF
15,TRBV19,TRBJ2-2,.,.,TGTGCCACCCTGGGGGGGGGCGGCTACACCGGGGAGCTGTTTTTT,CATLGGGGYTGELFF
14,TRBV7-8,TRBJ1-1,.,.,TGTGCCAGCAGCTTGACAGCAGGGGACACTGAAGCTTTCTTT,CASSLTAGDTEAFF
15,TRBV7-9,TRBJ1-5,.,.,TGTGCCAGCAGCTTAGACGGGACACAGAATCAGCCCCAGCATTTT,CASSLDGTQNQPQHF
13,TRBV5-1,TRBJ1-1,.,.,TGCGCCAGCAGCCATGACCTCGGTTTGGAAGCTTTCTTT,CASSHDLGLEAFF
13,TRBV7-9,TRBJ1-1,.,.,TGTGCCAGCAGCTTAGAGGGGCTCACTGAAGCTTTCTTT,CASSLEGLTEAFF
15,TRBV3-1/TRBV3-2,TRBJ2-7,.,TRBD2,TGTGCCAGCAGCCACGGACTAGCGTCTTCCTACGAGCAGTACTTC,CASSHGLASSYEQYF
10,TRBV7-9,TRBJ2-5,once,.,TGTGCCAGCAGCTTGGGGACCCAGTACTTC,CASSLGTQYF
11,TRBV5-4,TRBJ2-1,.,.,TGTGCCAGCAGCTTCCACAATGAGCAGTTCTTC,CASSFHNEQFF
13,TRBV6-2/TRBV6-3,TRBJ1-1,.,.,TGTGCCAGCAGTTACTCATTCCGGCCAGAAGCTTTCTTT,CASSYSFRPEAFF
15,TRBV28,TRBJ1-3,.,.,TGTGCCAGCAGCCCCCCCTTCAGTGCTGGAAACACCATATATTTT,CASSPPFSAGNTIYF
12,TRBV9,TRBJ2-3,.,.,TGTGCCAGCAGCGCCCTCTTTGATACGCAGTATTTT,CASSALFDTQYF
16,TRBV6-4,TRBJ2-3,.,.,TGTGCCAGCAGTGACTCAATTAACGGCCGTACAGATACGCAGTATTTT,CASSDSINGRTDTQYF
15,TRBV3-1/TRBV3-2,TRBJ2-6,.,.,TGTGCCAGCAGCCAAGTTAAATCTGGGGCCAACGTCCTGACTTTC,CASSQVKSGANVLTF
16,TRBV18,TRBJ1-3,.,.,TGTGCCAGCTCGTACCGGGACTCACTCTCTGGAAACACCATATATTTT,CASSYRDSLSGNTIYF